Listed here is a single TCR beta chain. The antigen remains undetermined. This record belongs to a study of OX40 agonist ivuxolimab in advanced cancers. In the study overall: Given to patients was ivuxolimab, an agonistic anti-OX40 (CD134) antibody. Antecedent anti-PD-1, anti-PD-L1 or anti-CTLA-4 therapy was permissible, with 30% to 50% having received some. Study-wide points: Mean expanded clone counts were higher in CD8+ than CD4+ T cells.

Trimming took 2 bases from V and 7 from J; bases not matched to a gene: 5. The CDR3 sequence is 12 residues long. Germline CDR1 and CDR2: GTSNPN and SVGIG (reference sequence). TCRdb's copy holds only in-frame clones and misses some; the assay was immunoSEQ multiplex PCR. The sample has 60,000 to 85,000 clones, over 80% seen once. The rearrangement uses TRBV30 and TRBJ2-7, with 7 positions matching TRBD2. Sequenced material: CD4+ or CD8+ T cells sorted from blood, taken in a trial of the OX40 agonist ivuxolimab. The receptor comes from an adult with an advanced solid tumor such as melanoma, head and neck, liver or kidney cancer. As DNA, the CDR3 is TGTGCCTGGAGTTTGGCAGCGGGGGAGCAGTACTTC. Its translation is CAWSLAAGEQYF. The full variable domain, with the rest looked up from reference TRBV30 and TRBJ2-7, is SQTIHQWPATLVQPVGSPLSLECTVEGTSNPNLYWYRQAAGRGLQLLFYSVGIGQISSEVPQNLSASRPQDRQFILSSKKLLLSDSGFYLCAWSLAAGEQYFGPGTRLTVT.